Below are 29 T cell receptor beta chains sequenced from a single sample in a study of spatial heterogeneity in lung cancer. The time point was: blood at routine non-recurrence follow-up after resection. TCRs were sequenced from unsorted whole RNA of tumor, nontumor lung or PBMC. One entry per CDR3 protein, called by TCRdb with MiXCR from the 5' RACE reads. In the table there are more than 95,000 distinct CDR3 sequences, 12% of which are singletons. Material: PBMCs, obtained at follow-up. Receptors were obtained from a male donor with early-stage non-small cell lung cancer.

The chain carries TRBV11-2 and TRBJ2-2; D might be TRBD1 (6 bases). The CDR3 is made up of 15 amino acids. V was cut by 8 bases and J by 2 bases, with 15 bases left in between. CDR1 SGHAT and CDR2 FQNNGV come from the germline V gene. The CDR3 DNA sequence: TGTGCCAGCCCGGTAAACAGGGCAAACACCGGGGAGCTGTTTTTT. Amino acid sequence: CASPVNRANTGELFF.

This chain joins TRBV12-3 or TRBV12-4 and TRBJ1-3, with 9 bases identical to TRBD1. CDR3 length: 16 amino acids. Trimming took 5 bases from V and 0 from J; bases not matched to a gene: 5. Written as DNA, the CDR3 is TGTGCCAGCAGTAGACAGGGGGGGCACTCTGGAAACACCATATATTTT. This sequence encodes CASSRQGGHSGNTIYF.

There are many counts of this clonotype. The chain uses TRBV20-1 and TRBJ1-1; 7 nucleotides line up with TRBD1. V lost 4 bases to trimming and J lost 3 bases; unmatched junction nucleotides: 14. The germline V gene encodes CDR1 DFQATT and CDR2 SNEGSKA (reference sequence). There are 16 residues in the CDR3. In DNA form, the CDR3 reads TGCAGTGCTATCCCCCCCGGGACAGCATGGGACACTGAAGCTTTCTTT. As protein: CSAIPPGTAWDTEAFF.

The CDR3: CASSLLSGVFRDTQYF. DNA for the CDR3: TGTGCCAGCAGCTTACTCTCGGGGGTTTTTAGAGATACGCAGTATTTT. This chain joins TRBV7-2 and TRBJ2-3, with D possibly being TRBD2 (6 bases). V lost 2 bases and J lost 5, with 17 bases in between. In germline, CDR1 is SGHTA, CDR2 FQGNSA. This CDR3 spans 16 amino acids.

This clonotype came up many times. Its ends do not fully match the called genes, so a read error is possible. V is TRBV25-1 and J is TRBJ2-7; the D is unclear. The CDR3 contains 13 residues. CDR1 is MGHDK, CDR2 SYGVNS, per germline. The CDR3 protein is CASSDVGRTQMGF. The DNA for the CDR3 is TGTGCCAGCAGTGATGTAGGCAGGACCCAGATGGGGTTC.

This clonotype occurred a few times. The rearrangement joins TRBV12-3 or TRBV12-4 to TRBJ2-7; 10 bases align to TRBD2. Unmatched junction bases numbered 4, after V lost 6 bases and J lost 2 bases. The CDR3 totals 14 residues. DNA of the CDR3: TGTGCCAGCAGCCCCACTAGCGGGACCTACGAGCAGTACTTC. Amino acids: CASSPTSGTYEQYF.

The chain combines TRBV11-2 with TRBJ1-2; D may be TRBD1 (5 bases). The V end was cut by 4 bases, the J end by 5 bases, with 11 bases between. Germline-derived CDR1 and CDR2 are SGHAT and FQNNGV. This CDR3 region has 13 residues. CDR3 loop: CASSSRQFYGYTF. The DNA for the CDR3 is TGTGCCAGCAGCTCCCGACAGTTTTATGGCTACACCTTC. Looking up the rest from reference TRBV11-2 and TRBJ1-2 gives the full variable domain: EAGVAQSPRYKIIEKRQSVAFWCNPISGHATLYWYQQILGQGPKLLIQFQNNGVVDDSQLPKDRFSAERLKGVDSTLKIQPAKLEDSAVYLCASSSRQFYGYTFGSGTRLTVV.

This clonotype was picked up many times. The rearrangement uses TRBV9 and TRBJ2-1; TRBD2 matches 9 bases. This CDR3 region has 17 residues. CDR1 SGDLS and CDR2 YYNGEE come from the germline V gene. V trimming: 4 bases; J trimming: 4 bases; junction bases outside the gene matches: 12. The CDR3: CASSPPPLGLAYNEQFF. For the CDR3, the DNA is TGTGCCAGCAGCCCCCCTCCGCTGGGACTAGCTTACAATGAGCAGTTCTTC.

There are many counts of this clonotype. The chain employs TRBV14 and TRBJ2-6, with D uncertain. Looked up from germline, CDR1 is SGHDN and CDR2 is FVKESK. This CDR3 is built from 16 residues. Trimming took off 1 base at V and 0 bases at J, with 7 bases between the two ends. This CDR3 is CASSQARSSGANVLTF. The CDR3 DNA sequence: TGTGCCAGCAGCCAAGCAAGGAGCTCTGGGGCCAACGTCCTGACTTTC.

This clonotype has ten or more counts. The CDR3 DNA reads as TGTGCCTGGAGTGTACAGACACGAAACACTGAAGCTTTCTTT. Its protein is CAWSVQTRNTEAFF. This chain connects TRBV30 to TRBJ1-1; D is uncertain. CDR1 is GTSNPN, CDR2 SVGIG, per germline (reference sequence). V was trimmed by 0 bases and J by 2 bases, leaving 10 bases between them. CDR3 length equals 14 residues.

This clonotype was seen at least ten times. The chain joins TRBV23-1 to TRBJ1-4; 7 positions agree with TRBD1. TRBV23-1 is an ORF for which the function is uncertain. Trimming at V came to 5 bases and at J to 5 bases, leaving 11 bases not matched to a gene. The CDR3 length is 16 residues. The CDR3 nucleotides are TGCGCCAGCAGTGAACAAGGGGGCAGGCAGAATGAAAAACTGTTTTTT. It codes for CASSEQGGRQNEKLFF.

This clonotype was found many times. The chain links TRBV11-2 to TRBJ1-6; 9 bases are a match to TRBD1. The CDR3 runs to 18 residues. V shed 4 bases, J shed 17 bases, and the junction held 24 bases outside the gene matches. CDR1 SGHAT and CDR2 FQNNGV come from the germline V gene. CDR3 nucleotide sequence: TGTGCCAGCAGCTCAACCTATCGCACCGGGACAGGGACTCGTGACGTCCACTTT. Translation gives CASSSTYRTGTGTRDVHF.

Many counts were recorded for this clonotype. The rearrangement uses TRBV10-3 and TRBJ2-3; 7 positions match TRBD2. The CDR3 has 13 residues. CDR1 and CDR2 (germline): ENHRY, SYGVKD. V was clipped by 6 bases and J by 1 base; unmatched bases: 1. In DNA, the CDR3 is TGTGCCATCAGGAGCGGGGGCACAGATACGCAGTATTTT. This encodes CAIRSGGTDTQYF.

The chain uses TRBV5-1 and TRBJ2-5; tentatively, D is TRBD1 (6 bases). The CDR3 contains 13 residues. Germline V gene data show CDR1 as SGHRS and CDR2 as YFSETQ. Trimming left V 1 base short and J 4 bases short, with 8 bases between. The CDR3, as DNA: TGCGCCAGCAGCTTGTCAGGGGCAGAGACCCAGTACTTC. Translating gives CASSLSGAETQYF. Filled out from reference TRBV5-1 and TRBJ2-5, the complete variable domain reads KAGVTQTPRYLIKTRGQQVTLSCSPISGHRSVSWYQQTPGQGLQFLFEYFSETQRNKGNFPGRFSGRQFSNSRSEMNVSTLELGDSALYLCASSLSGAETQYFGPGTRLLVL.

The V and J genes are TRBV11-3 and TRBJ2-3; 13 nucleotides line up with TRBD2. CDR1 and CDR2 from the germline V gene are SGHNT and YENEEA. There are 17 residues in the CDR3. The V gene end was trimmed by 5 bases and the J gene end by 2 bases; junction bases not matched to a gene: 7. This CDR3 is CASSLTGLAGPTDTQYF. The CDR3 nucleotides read TGTGCCAGCAGCCTGACGGGACTAGCGGGACCCACAGATACGCAGTATTTT.

In its sample, this clonotype was seen many times. This sequence joins TRBV29-1 and TRBJ2-1; D call uncertain. Germline CDR1 reads SQVTM; CDR2 reads ANQGSEA. The CDR3 is made up of 11 amino acids. Deletions cut 1 base from V and 9 bases from J, with 7 bases between. CDR3 loop: CSVEVVSEQFF. The CDR3 DNA reads TGCAGCGTTGAAGTCGTTAGTGAGCAGTTCTTC.

This clonotype was seen at least ten times. This rearrangement joins TRBV6-2 or TRBV6-3 to TRBJ2-7, with D unresolved. CDR3 length equals 11 residues. CDR1 MNHEY and CDR2 SVGEGT come from the germline V gene. V lost 2 bases, J lost 5 bases, and 4 bases lay in between. The CDR3 reads CASSYIDEQYF. The CDR3 nucleotides read TGTGCCAGCAGTTACATAGACGAGCAGTACTTC.

This clonotype was found a few times. V usage is TRBV6-2 or TRBV6-3 and J usage is TRBJ2-7; 8 nucleotides align to TRBD1. From germline, CDR1 is MNHEY and CDR2 SVGEGT. V trimming: 7 bases; J trimming: 13 bases; junction bases outside the gene matches: 15. The CDR3 is made up of 13 amino acids. The CDR3 region has the DNA TGTGCCAGCACCCCCGCGGGACAGGTGTTTGCCTACTTC. Its translation: CASTPAGQVFAYF.

This clonotype was seen ten or more times. The CDR3 nucleotides read TGTGCCAGCAGTTTAGCGGCTCAACAGCCCCAGCATTTT. Amino acid sequence: CASSLAAQQPQHF. The chain combines TRBV12-3 or TRBV12-4 with TRBJ1-5; D ambiguous. The CDR3 is 13 residues long. The germline V and J ends were trimmed by 0 bases and 7 bases, with 7 bases remaining between them.

There are many counts of this clonotype. This chain connects TRBV7-9 to TRBJ2-5; D is unresolved. Germline values: CDR1 SEHNR, CDR2 FQNEAQ (reference sequence). The CDR3 consists of 14 residues. Trimming stripped 0 bases from V and 5 bases from J, with 10 bases between. The CDR3 loop reads CASSLAIREETQYF. CDR3 nucleotides: TGTGCCAGCAGCTTAGCGATCAGAGAGGAGACCCAGTACTTC. Full variable domain (rest looked up from reference TRBV7-9 and TRBJ2-5): DTGVSQNPRHKITKRGQNVTFRCDPISEHNRLYWYRQTLGQGPEFLTYFQNEAQLEKSRLLSDRFSAERPKGSFSTLEIQRTEQGDSAMYLCASSLAIREETQYFGPGTRLLVL.

This clonotype has just a few counts. The chain employs TRBV3-1 and TRBJ1-5; D possibly corresponds to TRBD1 (6 bases). The CDR3 runs 14 residues. Germline loops: CDR1 LGHDT, CDR2 YNNKEL (reference sequence). V shed 0 bases and J shed 6 bases, with 9 bases lying between them. CDR3 loop: CASSQDTTGQPQHF. CDR3 nucleotide sequence: TGTGCCAGCAGCCAAGATACGACAGGTCAGCCCCAGCATTTT.

This sequence joins TRBV5-1 and TRBJ2-3; maybe TRBD1 (6 bases). This CDR3 contains 13 residues. Trimming took off 5 bases at V and 0 bases at J, with 7 bases between the two ends. Germline V gene lookup returns CDR1 SGHRS and CDR2 YFSETQ. CDR3 residues: CASRQGSTDTQYF. As DNA, the CDR3 is TGCGCCAGCAGACAGGGCAGCACAGATACGCAGTATTTT.

V usage is TRBV12-3 or TRBV12-4 and J usage is TRBJ1-1, with TRBD1 identical over 7 bases. V lost 7 bases and J lost 0; bases outside the gene matches: 8. CDR3 length equals 15 residues. In DNA, the CDR3 is TGTGCCAGCACCACGACAGGGACGATGAACACTGAAGCTTTCTTT. This codes for CASTTTGTMNTEAFF.

This chain joins TRBV7-2 and TRBJ2-1, with a tentative D call TRBD2 (6 bases). This CDR3 comprises 15 residues. Trimming removed 5 bases at V and 3 bases at J, with 14 bases between. Germline CDR1 and CDR2: SGHTA and FQGNSA. The CDR3 is CASSPIGGYYNEQFF. The CDR3 coding sequence is TGTGCCAGCAGCCCAATCGGGGGTTACTACAATGAGCAGTTCTTC.

This clonotype was seen many times. The chain recombines TRBV20-1 with TRBJ2-7, with 7 bases identical to TRBD2. Germline V gene lookup returns CDR1 DFQATT and CDR2 SNEGSKA (reference sequence). This CDR3 is 12 amino acids long. J was trimmed by 1 base and V by 6 bases; bases with no gene match: 3. The CDR3 DNA is TGCAGTGCGCGGGAGAATTCCTACGAGCAGTACTTC. Protein product: CSARENSYEQYF.

The J gene is TRBJ2-5, the V gene TRBV20-1; 9 positions match TRBD1. The germline V gene encodes CDR1 DFQATT and CDR2 SNEGSKA (reference sequence). V lost 6 bases, J lost 7 bases, and 12 bases stayed unmatched. The CDR3 contains 14 residues. In nucleotides, the CDR3 is TGCAGTGCAGAAGGACAGGGGAAACCGGGGACCCAGTACTTC. It specifies CSAEGQGKPGTQYF.

This clonotype has a handful of counts. This chain uses TRBV9 with TRBJ2-3; D remains unclear. This CDR3 region has 14 residues. In germline, CDR1 is SGDLS, CDR2 YYNGEE. V lost 0 bases, J lost 2 bases, and 7 bases lay in between. In DNA form, the CDR3 reads TGTGCCAGCAGCGTAGTATCTACCACAGATACGCAGTATTTT. Translated: CASSVVSTTDTQYF.

The chain uses TRBV5-1 and TRBJ1-4; D not certain. Germline V gene sequence: CDR1 SGHRS, CDR2 YFSETQ. Between the trimmed V and J ends, which lost 0 bases and 5 bases, there was a span of 8 bases. CDR3 length: 14 amino acids. The CDR3 region has the DNA TGCGCCAGCAGCTTGGAAGGGTCCAATGAAAAACTGTTTTTT. Its protein is CASSLEGSNEKLFF. Full variable domain (outside the CDR3, taken from reference TRBV5-1 and TRBJ1-4): KAGVTQTPRYLIKTRGQQVTLSCSPISGHRSVSWYQQTPGQGLQFLFEYFSETQRNKGNFPGRFSGRQFSNSRSEMNVSTLELGDSALYLCASSLEGSNEKLFFGSGTQLSVL.

The V and J genes are TRBV6-5 and TRBJ2-7, with a tentative D call TRBD1 (6 bases). Germline CDR1 is MNHEY and CDR2 is SVGAGI. V lost 7 bases and J lost 2, with 12 bases in between. The CDR3 spans 13 residues. CDR3 DNA: TGTGCCAGCATAGGGGGACACCCCTACGAGCAGTACTTC. It translates to CASIGGHPYEQYF.